Shown below are 25 T cell receptor beta chains from a single sample sequenced in a study of response to subunit inactivated influenza vaccine (dated by TCRdb to 2017 to 2018). The time point label here, explained by the study, means: approximately 40 days after influenza vaccine administration. Library creation used RT-PCR. The run used an Illumina HiSeq 2500. TCRdb trimmed the raw reads at Q25, called clones with MiXCR and kept productive beta chains. Duplicate CDR3 protein sequences are folded into a single record with the most common DNA and genes. Across this sample there are fewer than 700,000 distinct CDR3 sequences, with approximately 12% seen only once. Of the sample, over 10% falls within the top ten clones. This specimen consisted of PBMCs from blood, obtained roughly 46 days after vaccination. The receptors were gathered from a man between 45 and 60 years old who received an inactivated influenza vaccine. Donor details come from another sample of the same person, matched by shared clones.

This clonotype was recorded a few times. The chain uses TRBV20-1 and TRBJ2-3; the match to TRBD1 covers 8 bases. The CDR3 sequence is 15 residues long. With 5 bases clipped from V and 4 bases from J, the junction kept 11 bases outside the gene matches. CDR1 is DFQATT and CDR2 is SNEGSKA in the germline V gene (reference sequence). The DNA for the CDR3 is TGCAGTGCTCCCCCCTCGGACAGGGCGGCAGATACGCAGTATTTT. This translates into CSAPPSDRAADTQYF.

The chain carries TRBV5-1 and TRBJ1-1; weak D call: TRBD1 (5 bases). With 1 base removed from V and 0 bases from J, the gap between germline ends came to 13 bases. Germline CDR1 is SGHRS and CDR2 is YFSETQ. The CDR3 covers 16 residues. CDR3 DNA sequence: TGCGCCAGCAGCTTGAGTACAGGAAACATGAACACTGAAGCTTTCTTT. As protein: CASSLSTGNMNTEAFF.

This clonotype came up a few times. The chain employs TRBV7-2 and TRBJ2-1; D uncertain. Germline loops: CDR1 SGHTA, CDR2 FQGNSA. This CDR3 comprises 14 residues. Trimming took off 5 bases at V and 3 bases at J, with 11 bases between the two ends. Here the CDR3 reads CASSKPGDYNEQFF. DNA of the CDR3: TGTGCCAGCAGCAAACCGGGCGACTACAATGAGCAGTTCTTC.

This clonotype came up a few times. The rearrangement links TRBV5-1 to TRBJ2-2, with D possibly being TRBD1 (6 bases). From germline, CDR1 is SGHRS and CDR2 YFSETQ. V dropped 5 bases and J dropped 0 bases, with 14 bases sitting between them. The CDR3 is 16 residues long. CDR3 region: CASRYTTGSNTGELFF. The CDR3 DNA follows: TGCGCCAGCAGGTATACGACAGGATCGAACACCGGGGAGCTGTTTTTT.

V and J are TRBV7-6 and TRBJ1-2; TRBD1 matches at 11 bases. This CDR3 region has 16 residues. Germline V gene data show CDR1 as SGHVS and CDR2 as FNYEAQ. V shed 5 bases and J 3 bases; nucleotides not matched to a gene: 8. DNA of the CDR3: TGTGCCAGCAGCCCCGGGACAGGGGGAGCCTACTATGGCTACACCTTC. It is translated as CASSPGTGGAYYGYTF.

This clonotype was counted a few times. V gene TRBV12-3 or TRBV12-4 combines with J gene TRBJ2-5; D gene uncertain. V was clipped by 5 bases and J by 5 bases, with 18 bases between them. The CDR3 extends over 15 amino acids. The CDR3 region is CASSGLRHWRETQYF. The CDR3 DNA reads as TGTGCCAGCAGTGGGCTCCGACATTGGCGCGAGACCCAGTACTTC.

The gene calls are TRBV19 and TRBJ2-1; 10 nucleotides line up with TRBD2. The CDR3 spans 15 residues. The V and J ends lost 5 bases and 10 bases, in that order; junction bases with no gene match: 11. Germline values: CDR1 LNHDA, CDR2 SQIVND (reference sequence). The CDR3: CASSSQREGVGEQFF. CDR3 nucleotide sequence: TGTGCCAGTAGTTCCCAGCGGGAGGGGGTAGGAGAGCAGTTCTTC. Supplemented by reference TRBV19 and TRBJ2-1, the full variable domain reads DGGITQSPKYLFRKEGQNVTLSCEQNLNHDAMYWYRQDPGQGLRLIYYSQIVNDFQKGDIAEGYSVSREKKESFPLTVTSAQKNPTAFYLCASSSQREGVGEQFFGPGTRLTVL.

The rearrangement joins TRBV19 to TRBJ2-1; D uncertain. Trimming left V 3 bases short and J 3 bases short, with 6 bases between. Germline lookup yields CDR1 LNHDA and CDR2 SQIVND (reference sequence). CDR3 length: 13 amino acids. The CDR3 is CASSIASYNEQFF. The CDR3 DNA reads TGTGCCAGTAGTATTGCTAGCTACAATGAGCAGTTCTTC.

This chain links TRBV7-9 with TRBJ1-2; D possibly corresponds to TRBD1 (6 bases). V was trimmed by 3 bases and J by 4 bases, leaving 18 bases between them. CDR3 length: 16 residues. Germline CDR1 and CDR2: SEHNR and FQNEAQ (reference sequence). Here the CDR3 reads CASSFTTGPRTYGYTF. The DNA of the CDR3 is TGTGCCAGCAGCTTCACAACAGGGCCGAGGACCTATGGCTACACCTTC.

V and J are TRBV5-6 and TRBJ1-1; TRBD1 matches 9 bases. Germline CDR1 and CDR2: SGHDT and YYEEEE. The CDR3 contains 16 residues. The V gene end was trimmed by 0 bases and the J gene end by 8 bases; junction bases not matched to a gene: 11. The CDR3 region has the DNA TGTGCCAGCAGCTTGGGAGGACAGGGGCCTCGTACCGAAGCTTTCTTT. Its protein product is CASSLGGQGPRTEAFF.

This clonotype appeared many times. J is TRBJ2-3 and V is TRBV4-3, with D perhaps matching TRBD1 or TRBD2 (6 bases each). The CDR3 consists of 13 residues. With 0 bases removed from V and 8 bases from J, the gap between germline ends came to 9 bases. Germline lookup yields CDR1 LGHNA and CDR2 YSLEER. The CDR3 nucleotides are TGCGCCAGCAGCCAAGAGGGGGGCCGTACGCAGTATTTT. It translates to CASSQEGGRTQYF.

J is TRBJ2-3 and V is TRBV11-2; D unresolved. Germline CDR1 SGHAT, CDR2 FQNNGV. CDR3 length: 18 amino acids. Deletions cut 3 bases from V and 3 bases from J, with 22 bases between. The DNA for the CDR3 is TGTGCCAGCAGCTTTACACTCCCCCGGCCTCAGACTACAGATACGCAGTATTTT. This translates into CASSFTLPRPQTTDTQYF. Based on the CDR3 plus reference TRBV11-2 and TRBJ2-3, the full variable domain is EAGVAQSPRYKIIEKRQSVAFWCNPISGHATLYWYQQILGQGPKLLIQFQNNGVVDDSQLPKDRFSAERLKGVDSTLKIQPAKLEDSAVYLCASSFTLPRPQTTDTQYFGPGTRLTVL.

This clonotype came up a few times. V usage is TRBV29-1 and J usage is TRBJ1-2, with D hard to call. In germline, CDR1 is SQVTM, CDR2 ANQGSEA. This CDR3 comprises 11 residues. V lost 5 bases and J lost 7, with 11 bases in between. This CDR3 reads CSVLGSGGYTF. The CDR3 nucleotides are TGCAGCGTTCTGGGGTCTGGTGGCTACACCTTC. Complete variable domain (other parts from reference TRBV29-1 and TRBJ1-2): SAVISQKPSRDICQRGTSLTIQCQVDSQVTMMFWYRQQPGQSLTLIATANQGSEATYESGFVIDKFPISRPNLTFSTLTVSNMSPEDSSIYLCSVLGSGGYTFGSGTRLTVV.

This sequence joins TRBV12-3 or TRBV12-4 and TRBJ2-1, with 7 bases that match TRBD2. Trimming at V came to 6 bases and at J to 0 bases, leaving 11 bases not matched to a gene. The CDR3 is made up of 17 amino acids. CDR3 sequence (DNA): TGTGCCAGCAGACCCCCGCCGGCGGGGGACTCCTACAATGAGCAGTTCTTC. Its translation is CASRPPPAGDSYNEQFF.

The chain has TRBV5-1 and TRBJ2-5; 9 bases agree with TRBD2. The J segment lost 2 bases and the V segment lost 3 bases, leaving 8 bases of the junction unmatched. Per germline, CDR1 SGHRS and CDR2 YFSETQ. The CDR3 is 16 residues long. The CDR3 sequence is CASSSSGGPNQETQYF. DNA for the CDR3: TGCGCCAGCAGCTCGAGCGGGGGGCCCAATCAAGAGACCCAGTACTTC. Together with reference TRBV5-1 and TRBJ2-5, the CDR3 gives the full variable domain: KAGVTQTPRYLIKTRGQQVTLSCSPISGHRSVSWYQQTPGQGLQFLFEYFSETQRNKGNFPGRFSGRQFSNSRSEMNVSTLELGDSALYLCASSSSGGPNQETQYFGPGTRLLVL.

The chain has TRBV19 and TRBJ2-7, with D possibly being TRBD2 (6 bases). V was trimmed by 1 base and J by 4 bases, leaving 11 bases between them. CDR1 and CDR2 from the germline V gene are LNHDA and SQIVND (reference sequence). The CDR3 runs 14 residues. In nucleotides, the CDR3 is TGTGCCAGTAGTATAGTCTTTGCGGGGTACGAGCAGTACTTC. Its translation is CASSIVFAGYEQYF.

A few counts support this clonotype. The rearrangement links TRBV24-1 to TRBJ2-1; 8 positions match TRBD1. CDR1 KGHDR and CDR2 SFDVKD come from the germline V gene. The V gene end was trimmed by 4 bases and the J gene end by 3 bases; junction bases not matched to a gene: 10. The CDR3 is 17 amino acids. For the CDR3, the DNA is TGTGCCACCAGTGAATTTAGGACAGGGAAAAACTACAATGAGCAGTTCTTC. Protein: CATSEFRTGKNYNEQFF.

This clonotype was recorded many times. One end of the junction does not line up with germline, which may come from a read error. As DNA, the CDR3 is TGTGCCAGCAGTCTGGGACAGGGGCTCTCCTACGAGCAGTACTTC. Translated, it gives CASSLGQGLSYEQYF. The chain couples TRBV5-1 to TRBJ2-7, with TRBD1 matching 10 bases. CDR3 length: 15 residues. CDR1 and CDR2 (germline): SGHRS, YFSETQ.

This clonotype was observed at least ten times. V and J are TRBV9 and TRBJ1-1; D is undetermined. Trimming pared 0 bases from V and 4 bases from J, leaving 16 bases between. The CDR3 is 16 residues long. CDR1 is SGDLS, CDR2 YYNGEE, per germline. CDR3 region: CASSVEAGASGTEAFF. The CDR3 DNA follows: TGTGCCAGCAGCGTAGAGGCAGGTGCTTCGGGCACTGAAGCTTTCTTT.

This clonotype appeared a few times. The rearrangement joins TRBV5-6 to TRBJ2-3, with D possibly TRBD1 on 6 matching bases. The V and J ends lost 0 bases and 10 bases respectively, with 15 bases between them. This CDR3 has 14 residues. Per the germline V gene, CDR1 is SGHDT and CDR2 is YYEEEE. The CDR3 nucleotides read TGTGCCAGCAGCTTGGGACCAACGACAGGACCGCAGTATTTT. Protein product: CASSLGPTTGPQYF.

V is TRBV4-1 and J is TRBJ2-1; 11 bases agree with TRBD2. The CDR3 runs to 17 residues. Germline assignment: CDR1 MGHRA and CDR2 YSYEKL. After removal of 0 bases from V and 6 bases from J, the junction contained 7 bases not matched to a gene. The CDR3 bases are TGCGCCAGCAGCCAAGATGGGACTAGCGGCCCCCTCAATGAGCAGTTCTTC. This gives the protein CASSQDGTSGPLNEQFF.

This clonotype was observed a few times. V gene TRBV7-6 combines with J gene TRBJ2-1, with D possibly TRBD2 on 6 matching bases. Trimming left V 6 bases short and J 0 bases short, with 12 bases between. CDR1 is SGHVS and CDR2 is FNYEAQ in the germline V gene. This CDR3 is 15 amino acids long. CDR3 sequence (DNA): TGTGCCAGCAGGGGTCCGGGGGACTCCTACAATGAGCAGTTCTTC. This encodes CASRGPGDSYNEQFF.

V and J are TRBV20-1 and TRBJ2-5; possibly TRBD2 for D (6 bases). Germline V lookup: CDR1 DFQATT, CDR2 SNEGSKA (reference sequence). V lost 6 bases to trimming and J lost 7 bases, with 27 bases between them. This CDR3 has 16 residues. CDR3 in amino acids: CSAPRSETRSSGTQYF. The CDR3 nucleotides read TGCAGTGCCCCTAGGTCCGAGACTAGAAGCTCGGGGACCCAGTACTTC.

This clonotype was recorded at least ten times. The V gene is TRBV29-1, the J gene TRBJ2-7, with TRBD2 matching over 11 bases. Germline CDR1 SQVTM, CDR2 ANQGSEA. Trimming cost V 4 bases and J 4 bases; bases outside gene matches: 0. The CDR3 has 12 amino acids. CDR3 sequence reads: CSVGTSGYEQYF. The CDR3 region has the DNA TGCAGCGTTGGGACTAGCGGGTACGAGCAGTACTTC.

V gene TRBV14 combines with J gene TRBJ2-7; D may be TRBD1 (6 bases). CDR3 length: 16 amino acids. V lost 0 bases and J 3 bases, leaving 15 bases between the germline ends. Germline V gene lookup returns CDR1 SGHDN and CDR2 FVKESK. CDR3 in amino acids: CASSQELGTKVYEQYF. The DNA of the CDR3 is TGTGCCAGCAGCCAAGAATTGGGGACAAAGGTCTACGAGCAGTACTTC.